One and the same sample provided the 3 T cell receptor beta chains below, sequenced in a study of blood T cell repertoires in COVID-19. Here immunoSEQ multiplex PCR was the method, and the copy in TCRdb shows in-frame clones only, minus some. The sample shows about 140,000 clones, under 85% of them seen only once. Material: PBMCs or T cells enriched from blood (not recorded which). Receptor source: a woman aged 18-29 years who had been exposed to COVID-19.

The chain uses TRBV4-1 and TRBJ1-2; D might be TRBD1 (5 bases). V was shortened by 0 bases and J by 8 bases, with 13 bases between the two germline ends. The CDR3 extends over 14 amino acids. Germline V gene data show CDR1 as MGHRA and CDR2 as YSYEKL. CDR3: CASSQDSGFGGYTF. CDR3 coding DNA: TGCGCCAGCAGCCAAGATTCAGGGTTTGGCGGCTACACCTTC.

The V and J genes are TRBV2 and TRBJ1-3, with D hard to call. This CDR3 is 14 amino acids long. Deletions cut 8 bases from V and 0 bases from J, with 11 bases between. The V gene's germline CDR1 is SNHLY and CDR2 FYNNEI. The chain's CDR3 is CASQTRFSGNTIYF. CDR3 sequence (DNA): TGTGCCAGCCAGACTCGATTCTCTGGAAACACCATATATTTT.

This sequence joins TRBV6-5 and TRBJ1-1; a weak D match, TRBD1 (5 bases). This CDR3 has 14 amino acids. Germline V gives CDR1 MNHEY, CDR2 SVGAGI. V was cut by 6 bases and J by 6 bases, with 17 bases left in between. This chain's CDR3 is CASRGGLRVAEAFF. The CDR3 nucleotides are TGTGCCAGCAGGGGGGGGTTAAGGGTGGCTGAAGCTTTCTTT.